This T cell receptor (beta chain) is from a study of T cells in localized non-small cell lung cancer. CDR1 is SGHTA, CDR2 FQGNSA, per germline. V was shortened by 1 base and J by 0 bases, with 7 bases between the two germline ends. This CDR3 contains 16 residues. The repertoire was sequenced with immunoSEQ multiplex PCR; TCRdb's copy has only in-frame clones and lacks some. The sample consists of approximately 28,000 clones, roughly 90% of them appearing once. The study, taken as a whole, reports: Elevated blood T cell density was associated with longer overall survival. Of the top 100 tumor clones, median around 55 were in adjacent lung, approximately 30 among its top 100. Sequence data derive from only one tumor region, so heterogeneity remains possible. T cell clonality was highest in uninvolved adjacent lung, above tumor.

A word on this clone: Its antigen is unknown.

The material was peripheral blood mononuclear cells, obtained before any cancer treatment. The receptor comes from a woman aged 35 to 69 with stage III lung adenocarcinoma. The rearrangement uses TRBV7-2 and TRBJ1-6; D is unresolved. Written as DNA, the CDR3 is TGTGCCAGCAGCTTAGAAAGAAGCTCCTATAATTCACCCCTCCACTTT. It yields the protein CASSLERSSYNSPLHF.